Listed here are 10 T cell receptor beta chains from one sample, sequenced in a study of human T cells and chemical hapten exposure. TCRdb itself ran the RACE reads through MiXCR, one entry per CDR3 protein. The sample lists fewer than 95,000 distinct CDR3 sequences, approximately 10% occurring once. Indicated time point: patch test 2, 6 weeks after DPC sensitization. Treatment meaning: therapeutic diphenylcyclopropenone sensitization with weekly scalp DPC. This specimen consisted of whole blood, obtained in connection with sensitization to the hapten diphenylcyclopropenone (DPC). The source of these receptors is a man in his forties or fifties with alopecia areata. Some clones in this sample may be carry-over from other donors' samples.

To note about this clonotype: At one of its ends the junction is not consistent with the germline gene, which may arise from a read error. The chain employs TRBV2 and TRBJ1-5; 8 nucleotides align to TRBD1. In germline, CDR1 is SNHLY, CDR2 FYNNEI. This CDR3 spans 15 amino acids. For the CDR3, the DNA is TGTGCCAGCAGTGAACAAGACAGGGGCAACCAGCCCCAGCATTTT. Translated: CASSEQDRGNQPQHF.

The rearrangement links TRBV5-6 to TRBJ2-3; D is unclear. The CDR3 loop spans 13 amino acids. From germline, CDR1 is SGHDT and CDR2 YYEEEE. V lost 4 bases and J 4 bases, leaving 10 bases between the germline ends. For the CDR3, the DNA is TGTGCCAGCAGCCCCACGGGCGCAGATACGCAGTATTTT. Amino acids: CASSPTGADTQYF.

This chain connects TRBV9 to TRBJ1-3; D is unresolved. The CDR3 totals 17 residues. Germline V gives CDR1 SGDLS, CDR2 YYNGEE. V lost 1 base and J lost 2, with 16 bases in between. This chain's CDR3 is CASSVLDEGKAGNTIYF. As DNA, the CDR3 is TGTGCCAGCAGCGTACTGGATGAGGGAAAGGCTGGAAACACCATATATTTT.

In its sample, this clonotype was seen many times. V and J are TRBV5-1 and TRBJ2-7, with no clear D. CDR3 size: 12 residues. Trimming cost V 6 bases and J 9 bases, with 16 bases left between them. Germline V lookup: CDR1 SGHRS, CDR2 YFSETQ. CDR3 in DNA: TGCGCCAGCAACAAACCCAGCACCCGGCAGTACGTC. Its protein product is CASNKPSTRQYV.

This clonotype was seen at least ten times. The rearrangement links TRBV15 to TRBJ1-4; D unresolved. CDR1 and CDR2 from the germline V gene are LNHNV and YYDKDF (reference sequence). The CDR3 consists of 14 residues. V lost 0 bases and J 5 bases, leaving 7 bases between the germline ends. CDR3 sequence: CATSREGRNEKLFF. CDR3 sequence (DNA): TGTGCCACCAGCAGAGAGGGGAGGAATGAAAAACTGTTTTTT.

This clonotype was counted a few times. This chain joins TRBV14 and TRBJ2-1, with 9 positions matching TRBD2. Per the germline V gene, CDR1 is SGHDN and CDR2 is FVKESK. The V gene end was trimmed by 4 bases and the J gene end by 0 bases; junction bases not matched to a gene: 4. This CDR3 has 16 amino acids. CDR3 nucleotides: TGTGCCAGCAGCCTCTATAGCGGGAGCTCCTACAATGAGCAGTTCTTC. Translation gives CASSLYSGSSYNEQFF.

This clonotype was recorded many times. The CDR3 coding sequence is TGTGCCAGTCGGGGGACTAGCAATCAGCCCCAGCATTTT. It yields the protein CASRGTSNQPQHF. V and J are TRBV7-2 and TRBJ1-5; D perhaps matches TRBD1 (5 bases). The ends were cut back, 9 bases at V and 0 bases at J, with 9 bases in the middle. The CDR3 runs 13 residues. The V gene's germline CDR1 is SGHTA and CDR2 FQGNSA.

This clonotype was seen more than once but under ten times. The J gene is TRBJ2-1, the V gene TRBV10-3; TRBD2 matches 9 bases. Trimming at V came to 8 bases and at J to 8 bases, leaving 4 bases not matched to a gene. The CDR3 is 12 residues long. Germline assignment: CDR1 ENHRY and CDR2 SYGVKD. This CDR3 is CAIRREGYEQFF. The DNA for the CDR3 is TGTGCCATCCGGCGGGAGGGGTATGAGCAGTTCTTC.

The chain links TRBV2 to TRBJ2-5; TRBD2 agrees at 10 bases. CDR1 and CDR2 from the germline V gene are SNHLY and FYNNEI. With 4 bases clipped from V and 3 bases from J, the junction kept 5 bases outside the gene matches. The CDR3 length is 15 residues. DNA of the CDR3: TGTGCCAGCAGTGTATTAGCGGGAGGAGAAGAGACCCAGTACTTC. Translation gives CASSVLAGGEETQYF.

This clonotype has just a few counts. This rearrangement joins TRBV6-5 to TRBJ2-4; weak D call: TRBD2 (7 bases). CDR3 length: 15 residues. Germline values: CDR1 MNHEY, CDR2 SVGAGI. With 8 bases removed from V and 0 bases from J, the gap between germline ends came to 14 bases. The CDR3, as DNA: TGTGCCAGCCGAGGGGGGGTTATAGCCAAAAACATTCAGTACTTC. Its translation is CASRGGVIAKNIQYF.